The T cell receptor (beta chain) described here comes from a study of T cell repertoires in cytomegalovirus infection. Study at large: Public TCR beta signatures marked donors with CMV infection and the matching HLA.

One entry per CDR3 protein, called by TCRdb with MiXCR from the reads. The sample includes about 400,000 distinct CDR3 sequences, about 35% of them seen just once. Notes on this clonotype: Its specificity is unknown. At one of its ends the junction is not consistent with the germline gene, which may arise from a read error.

CDR3 length equals 16 residues. The material sequenced was cultured PBMCs, taken from culture after CMV antigen stimulation. The sequence was obtained from a human donor in good health (CMV status not recorded). Some clones in this sample may be carry-over from other donors' samples. The J gene is TRBJ1-3, the V gene TRBV12-3 or TRBV12-4; no reliable D call. DNA of the CDR3: TGTACCAGCAGTTTTGGCACCCCTCGCTCTGGAAACACCATATATTTT. This codes for CTSSFGTPRSGNTIYF.